This T cell receptor (beta chain) was observed in a study of tumor and adjacent non-tumor tissue in lung cancer. Overall study context: There were around 11 adenocarcinoma, 2 squamous cell carcinoma and 1 small cell lung cancer cases.

No cell sorting was done before RNA was extracted from the tissue. Newly diagnosed lung cancer patients had thoracic surgery in China, August–late 2014, without prior chemotherapy. Study observations and caveats: Top 100 clones took a larger repertoire share in normal lung. Compared with tumor, normal lung showed significantly lower TCR diversity.

Three rounds of nested PCR, following a modified ARM-PCR protocol, produced the TCRbeta library. TCRdb recomputed calls from the multiplex PCR reads with MiXCR, one row per CDR3 protein. The repertoire holds fewer than 120,000 distinct CDR3 sequences, with 84% as singletons. Comment on this clonotype: No antigen is known for it. One end of the junction fails to match germline, which may point to a read error.

This TCR was recovered from a man in his 70s with non-small cell lung cancer. Specimen: lung tumor tissue.

The CDR3 sequence is CTSSLDDIGYTF. DNA of the CDR3: TGCACCAGCAGCTTGGATGATATTGGCTACACCTTC. This chain joins TRBV5-5 and TRBJ1-2; D gene unclear. Per the germline V gene, CDR1 is SGHKS and CDR2 is YYEKEE (reference sequence). The CDR3 runs 12 residues. Supplemented by reference TRBV5-5 and TRBJ1-2, the full variable domain reads DAGVTQSPTHLIKTRGQQVTLRCSPISGHKSVSWYQQVLGQGPQFIFQYYEKEERGRGNFPDRFSARQFPNYSSELNVNALLLGDSALYLCTSSLDDIGYTFGSGTRLTVV.